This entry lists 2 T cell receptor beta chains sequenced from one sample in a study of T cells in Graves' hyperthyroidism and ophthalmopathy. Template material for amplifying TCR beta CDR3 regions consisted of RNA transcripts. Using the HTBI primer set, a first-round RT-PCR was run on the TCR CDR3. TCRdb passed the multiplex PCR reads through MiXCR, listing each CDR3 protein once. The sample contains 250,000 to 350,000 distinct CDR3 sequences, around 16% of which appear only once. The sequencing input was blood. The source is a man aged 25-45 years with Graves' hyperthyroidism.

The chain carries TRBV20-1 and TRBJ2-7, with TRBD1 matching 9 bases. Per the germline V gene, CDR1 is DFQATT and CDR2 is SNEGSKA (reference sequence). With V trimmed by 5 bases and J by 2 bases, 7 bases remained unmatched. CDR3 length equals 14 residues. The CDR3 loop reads CSAGDRTGAYEQYF. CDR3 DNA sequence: TGCAGTGCTGGGGACCGGACAGGGGCCTACGAGCAGTACTTC.

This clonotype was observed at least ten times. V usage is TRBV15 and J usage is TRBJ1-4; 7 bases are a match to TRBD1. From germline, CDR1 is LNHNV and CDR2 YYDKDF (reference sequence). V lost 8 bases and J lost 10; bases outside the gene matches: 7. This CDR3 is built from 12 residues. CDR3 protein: CATEGGSGKLFF. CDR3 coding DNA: TGTGCCACCGAAGGGGGCTCGGGAAAACTGTTTTTT.